This T cell receptor (beta chain) was profiled in a study of patients and donors after allogeneic stem cell transplantation. TCRdb independently ran MiXCR on the RT-PCR reads; one entry per CDR3 protein. The sample holds 400,000 to 450,000 distinct CDR3 sequences, roughly 17% seen once. The material sequenced was blood, either unsorted or a sorted T cell fraction (not recorded which). This receptor was obtained from a human donor who was either an allogeneic HSCT recipient or a stem cell or donor lymphocyte infusion donor (not recorded which). It is not recorded whose cells these are; they may come from a transplant donor.

The CDR3 DNA follows: TGTGCCAGCAGCTCGATAGCGGGAGTCAAGACAGATACGCAGTATTTT. Protein product: CASSSIAGVKTDTQYF. This sequence joins TRBV5-8 and TRBJ2-3; 9 bases fit TRBD2. CDR1 is SGHTS, CDR2 YDEGEE, per germline. Trimming at V came to 3 bases and at J to 3 bases, leaving 8 bases not matched to a gene. This CDR3 is built from 16 residues. Supplemented by reference TRBV5-8 and TRBJ2-3, the full variable domain reads EAGVTQSPTHLIKTRGQQATLRCSPISGHTSVYWYQQALGLGLQFLLWYDEGEERNRGNFPPRFSGRQFPNYSSELNVNALELEDSALYLCASSSIAGVKTDTQYFGPGTRLTVL.